The clone carrying this TCR beta chain came up a few times. The antigen is unknown. Blood replicates held 0.5 ug DNA, tumor or normal breast approximately 1.5 ug, two each. The assay was immunoSEQ multiplex PCR, and TCRdb's table has in-frame clones only and misses some. Among about 50,000 clones, around four fifths were seen once, and the ten largest hold 3% to 4%. Germline V lookup: CDR1 SGHDN, CDR2 FVKESK. The CDR3 is made up of 17 amino acids. V shed 0 bases and J 1 base; nucleotides not matched to a gene: 5. The sample comes from a study of early stage breast cancer tumors. Study-level background: Average read coverage per sample was 9 to 10-fold. Study conclusions and caveats: Compared with adjacent normal breast tissue, tumors showed 2.5 to 3-fold greater T cell density and higher clonality.

The gene calls are TRBV14 and TRBJ2-1; 8 bases are shared with TRBD2. The sequenced sample was blood. This clonotype was sampled from a person aged 35 to 50 with breast cancer. The CDR3 DNA reads TGTGCCAGCAGCCAAGATACGGGAGGGGCGTCCTACAATGAGCAGTTCTTC. This translates into CASSQDTGGASYNEQFF.